This TCR beta chain was recovered during a study of tumour-infiltrating T cells in Burkitt lymphoma (dated by TCRdb to the early 2020s). At the level of the whole study: The Burkitt lymphoma cohort comprised some 82 patients and spanned all epidemiological subtypes of the disease. When TCR repertoire data were correlated with clinical outcome, productive clonality turned out to predict both overall and progression-free survival, independent of established prognosticators, age at diagnosis among them. Study-wide conclusions, independent of this receptor: Several public clonotypes were found to be shared across numerous Burkitt lymphoma patients, which suggests a shared tumour neoantigen selection that is absent from diffuse large B-cell lymphoma.

The library was obtained by the immunoSEQ multiplex PCR assay. TCRdb's version of the immuneACCESS table is confined to in-frame rearrangements and falls short of the full clone set. An unresolved V gene accounts for under half of the shortfall where checked; the remainder is of unknown origin. Across this sample there are around 2,500 clones, with about 14% seen only once. The ten most abundant clones make up about 14% of the sample. Clipping removes 1 base from V and 7 bases from J, with 4 as the unmatched junction base count. The CDR3, cysteine through phenylalanine, is 15 amino acids long. Just CDR3 DNA is preserved here, 45 bases in frame from base 1. Per the germline V gene, SGHVS is the CDR1 and FQNEAQ is the CDR2. This clone has a handful of counts. The antigen it binds to is not known. Per-base quality was not reported, and no clone a single base away is much larger than it.

Rearrangement joined TRBV7-8 to TRBJ2-2, with 9 middle bases fitting TRBD1. The sequenced sample was tumor tissue. The receptor's source is a human donor with Burkitt lymphoma. The DNA sequence is TGTGCCAGCAGCTTAGGGGACAGGGCGGACGGGGAGCTGTTTTTT. Its protein reads: CASSLGDRADGELFF.